This is a list of T cell receptor beta chains from one sample in a study of identifying expanded T cells in peripheral blood. TCRdb keeps only in-frame clones here, not all; method: immunoSEQ multiplex PCR. The repertoire holds about 130,000 clones, with less than 90% as singletons. Material: blood. The receptor source for this set is a person aged 18-70 years in good health. The conserved cysteine and the conserved F or W are not part of the CDR3 here. Expanded clones get a size class; other rows say once, few or many, or leave the size out.

NA	TRBJ2-2	TRBV9	ASSVATSGRGTGELF
NA	TRBJ1-6	TRBV4-2	ASSWGQGNSPLH
few	TRBJ2-2	TRBV7-9	ASSLESNTGELF
NA	TRBJ1-1	TRBV28	ASSLERSATEAF
NA	TRBJ1-6	TRBV4-3	ASSQAGSINSPLH
NA	TRBJ1-4	TRBV30	AWTRQGEKLF
NA	TRBJ2-7	TRBV5-4	ASSSYYGDSYEQY
once	TRBJ2-1	TRBV4-1	ASSQGFWEQF
NA	TRBJ2-3	TRBV19	ASTLAGVSTDTQY
NA	TRBJ1-5	TRBV6-1	ASSHGTGVKPQH
NA	TRBJ2-7	TRBV20-1	SARLTEEQY
NA	TRBJ1-6	TRBV6-5	ASSRTGFNSPLH
NA	TRBJ2-5	TRBV5-1	ASSGMGPLEETQY
NA	TRBJ1-3	TRBV7-2	ASSPGQGYGNTIY
once	TRBJ1-3	TRBV5-1	ASSGTGTDPSGNTIY
NA	TRBJ2-1	TRBV29-1	SVTGQGLDEQF
NA	TRBJ1-1	TRBV19	ASSNTLGALNTEAF
NA	TRBJ2-7	TRBV9	ASGQGFHEQY